What follows are 14 T cell receptor beta chains derived from one specimen sequenced in a study of blood T cell repertoires in COVID-19 (dated by TCRdb to the early 2020s). Receptor libraries were prepared by the immunoSEQ multiplex PCR assay. TCRdb holds this immuneACCESS table with in-frame rearrangements only. Some clones are missing; in checked studies, unresolved V genes explain under half, and the rest has no known cause. For this sample the table gives about 500,000 clones, of which roughly nine tenths were detected only once. The ten largest clonotypes hold roughly 0.92% of the sample. The sequencing sample was made of peripheral blood. The receptors stem from a man between 18 and 29 years old with COVID-19, enrolled during active disease.

CDR3 sequence (DNA): TGCAGTGCTAATGAGCGGAACACCGGGGAGCTGTTTTTT. It translates to CSANERNTGELFF. The rearrangement links TRBV20-1 to TRBJ2-2; no firm D call. Trimming shortened V by 4 bases and J by 1 base, and 7 bases separated the two germline ends. Germline assignment: CDR1 DFQATT and CDR2 SNEGSKA (reference sequence). This CDR3 has 13 residues.

This clone has a handful of counts. The chain carries TRBV6-6 and TRBJ1-1, with D unclear. V lost 8 bases, J lost 3 bases, and 10 bases lay in between. CDR1 and CDR2 (germline): MNHNY, SVGAGI (reference sequence). The CDR3 totals 12 residues. The CDR3, as DNA: TGTGCCAGCGGGCAATTATACACTGAAGCTTTCTTT. Translation gives CASGQLYTEAFF.

The table lists this clone with a count of one. This chain uses TRBV18 with TRBJ1-2; TRBD1 agrees at 7 bases. Germline-derived CDR1 and CDR2 are KGHSH and LQKENI. The length of the CDR3 is 13 residues. After removal of 4 bases from V and 7 bases from J, the junction contained 6 bases not matched to a gene. The CDR3 DNA reads TGTGCCAGCTCACGAGACAGGGACTCTGGCTACACCTTC. Protein sequence: CASSRDRDSGYTF.

Only a few counts were recorded for this clone. V and J are TRBV7-9 and TRBJ2-3, with TRBD1 matching over 8 bases. The CDR3 totals 14 residues. Germline CDR1 reads SEHNR; CDR2 reads FQNEAQ (reference sequence). The junction had 3 bases not matched to a gene; V was cut back by 1 base and J by 6 bases. In nucleotides, the CDR3 is TGTGCCAGCAGCTTAGACCAGGGGGCGGATACGCAGTATTTT. It translates to CASSLDQGADTQYF.

This chain joins TRBV11-3 and TRBJ1-6; 8 bases line up with TRBD1. CDR1 is SGHNT and CDR2 is YENEEA in the germline V gene. The CDR3 extends over 15 amino acids. After removal of 4 bases from V and 9 bases from J, the junction contained 8 bases not matched to a gene. The CDR3 spells CASSSEGQGFSPLHF. The CDR3 DNA reads as TGTGCCAGCAGCTCGGAAGGACAGGGCTTTTCACCCCTCCACTTT.

The chain employs TRBV3-1 (or the pseudogene TRBV3-2) and TRBJ2-1, with 8 nucleotides matching TRBD2. CDR3 length equals 15 residues. Germline CDR1 is LGHDT and CDR2 is YNNKEL (reference sequence). Trimming took 6 bases from V and 7 from J; bases not matched to a gene: 11. CDR3: CASRRNGGALNEQFF. CDR3 nucleotide sequence: TGTGCCAGCAGACGTAACGGGGGGGCCCTAAATGAGCAGTTCTTC.

The chain joins TRBV6-5 to TRBJ2-2, with D possibly TRBD1 on 6 matching bases. CDR1 is MNHEY, CDR2 SVGAGI, per germline. The ends were cut back, 6 bases at V and 3 bases at J, with 11 bases in the middle. The CDR3 has 14 residues. This CDR3 is CASRQGFYTGELFF. CDR3 in DNA: TGTGCCAGCAGACAGGGTTTTTACACCGGGGAGCTGTTTTTT.

V usage is TRBV19 and J usage is TRBJ1-5; weak D call: TRBD1 (5 bases). The CDR3 loop spans 15 amino acids. V lost 7 bases to trimming and J lost 5 bases, with 18 bases between them. Germline V gene sequence: CDR1 LNHDA, CDR2 SQIVND (reference sequence). CDR3 DNA: TGTGCCAGTACCGTCGGTTGGTCGGGGGATCAGCCCCAGCATTTT. Amino acids: CASTVGWSGDQPQHF.

This clone was counted a single time. The V and J genes are TRBV20-1 and TRBJ1-4; D possibly corresponds to TRBD1 (5 bases). In germline, CDR1 is DFQATT, CDR2 SNEGSKA (reference sequence). The CDR3 is 11 amino acids. The V and J ends lost 7 bases and 4 bases respectively, with 7 bases between them. CDR3 residues: CSGQINEKLFF. The CDR3 coding sequence is TGCAGTGGACAGATTAATGAAAAACTGTTTTTT.

CDR3 residues: CASSDPSTSRRSDTQYF. The CDR3 DNA reads TGTGCCAGCAGCGACCCCTCGACTAGCCGAAGATCAGATACGCAGTATTTT. The chain employs TRBV11-3 and TRBJ2-3; 7 bases are shared with TRBD2. This CDR3 comprises 17 residues. Germline loops: CDR1 SGHNT, CDR2 YENEEA. V shed 5 bases and J 4 bases; nucleotides not matched to a gene: 15.

Details on this clone: The same CDR3 can be traced to other DNA sequences in this sample. The chain combines TRBV6-5 with TRBJ2-7; 8 bases map to TRBD1. The CDR3 totals 12 residues. CDR1 is MNHEY and CDR2 is SVGAGI in the germline V gene. With 6 bases clipped from V and 4 bases from J, the junction kept 2 bases outside the gene matches. CDR3 amino acids: CASRTGVYEQYF. The CDR3 DNA follows: TGTGCCAGCAGGACAGGGGTTTACGAGCAGTACTTC.

This clone was counted only a few times. The rearrangement uses TRBV7-9 and TRBJ2-2, with D unclear. Between the trimmed V and J ends, which lost 3 bases and 2 bases, there was a span of 4 bases. The CDR3 contains 13 residues. From germline, CDR1 is SEHNR and CDR2 FQNEAQ (reference sequence). The CDR3 is CASSFLNTGELFF. In nucleotides, the CDR3 is TGTGCCAGCAGCTTTCTTAACACCGGGGAGCTGTTTTTT.

CDR3 region: CASSLWVSGRREKLFF. As DNA, the CDR3 is TGTGCCAGCAGCTTATGGGTATCAGGGAGGCGTGAAAAACTGTTTTTT. The V call is TRBV7-9, the J call TRBJ1-4, with D possibly matching TRBD1 (5 bases). The length of the CDR3 is 16 residues. Trimming removed 2 bases at V and 7 bases at J, with 17 bases between. CDR1 SEHNR and CDR2 FQNEAQ come from the germline V gene (reference sequence).

The V call is TRBV14, the J call TRBJ2-1, with a weak D call TRBD2 (7 bases). The CDR3 loop spans 14 amino acids. Trimming shortened V by 4 bases and J by 9 bases, and 16 bases separated the two germline ends. The V gene's germline CDR1 is SGHDN and CDR2 FVKESK. The CDR3 region is CASSLIGGEGEQFF. The CDR3 nucleotides read TGTGCCAGCAGCCTGATAGGGGGGGAAGGTGAGCAGTTCTTC.